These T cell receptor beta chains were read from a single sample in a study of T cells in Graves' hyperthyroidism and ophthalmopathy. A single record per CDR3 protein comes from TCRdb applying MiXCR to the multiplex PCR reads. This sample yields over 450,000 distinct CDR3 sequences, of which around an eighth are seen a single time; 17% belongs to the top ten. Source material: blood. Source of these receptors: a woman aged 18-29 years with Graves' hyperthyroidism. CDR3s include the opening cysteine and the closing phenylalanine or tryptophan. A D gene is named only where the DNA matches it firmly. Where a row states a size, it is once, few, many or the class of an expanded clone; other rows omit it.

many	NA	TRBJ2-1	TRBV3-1	TGTGCCAGCAGCCAAGCCCCTAGCAAGGGTGGAAATGAGCAGTTCTTC	CASSQAPSKGGNEQFF
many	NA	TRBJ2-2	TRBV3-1	TGTGCCAGCAGCCAAGAGAAGGCAGGCGCGAACACCGGGGAGCTGTTTTTT	CASSQEKAGANTGELFF
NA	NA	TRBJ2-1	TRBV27	TGTGCCAGCAGTCCCGCCGTGAAGGGTGGGAACAATGAGCAGTTCTTC	CASSPAVKGGNNEQFF
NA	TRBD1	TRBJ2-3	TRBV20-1	TGCAGTGCTAGACAGGGACAGACTAGCACAGATACGCAGTATTTT	CSARQGQTSTDTQYF
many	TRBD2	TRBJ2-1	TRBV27	TGTGCCAGCACGGAGTTCGGCGGGAGTACGGCCTACAATGAGCAGTTCTTC	CASTEFGGSTAYNEQFF
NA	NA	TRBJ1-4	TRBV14	TGTGCCAGCAGCCAAGAGAGAAGGGAAAAACTGTTTTTT	CASSQERREKLFF
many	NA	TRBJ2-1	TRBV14	TGTGCCAGCAGCCGTGGGAGCTCCTACAATGAGCAGTTCTTC	CASSRGSSYNEQFF
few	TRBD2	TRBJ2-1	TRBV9	TGTGCCAGCAGCGTAGGGTCTAGCGGGAGGAATGAGCAGTTCTTC	CASSVGSSGRNEQFF
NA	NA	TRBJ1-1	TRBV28	TGTGCCAGCAGTTTAATGAGAATGAACACTGAAGCTTTCTTT	CASSLMRMNTEAFF
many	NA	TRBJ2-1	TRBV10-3	TGTGCCATCAGTGAGTCTTTGTGGCCGAGCTCCTACAATGAGCAGTTCTTC	CAISESLWPSSYNEQFF
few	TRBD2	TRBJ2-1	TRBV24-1	TGTGCCACCAGTGTCGGACTAGCGGGAGTGGATGAGCAGTTCTTC	CATSVGLAGVDEQFF
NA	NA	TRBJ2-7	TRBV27	TGTGCCAGCAGTTTATCGAAATTCTACGAGCAGTACTTC	CASSLSKFYEQYF
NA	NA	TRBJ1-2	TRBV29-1	TGCAGCGTTGGCCTACCCGGGGGGGATGGCTACACCTTC	CSVGLPGGDGYTF
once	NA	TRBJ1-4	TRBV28	TGTGCCAGCACCGCTCCGGGCCCTCTTGTTGAAAAACTGTTTTTT	CASTAPGPLVEKLFF
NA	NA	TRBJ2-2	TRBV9	TGTGCCAGCAGCGGTGGGGACACCGGGGAGCTGTTTTTT	CASSGGDTGELFF
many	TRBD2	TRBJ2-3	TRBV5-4	TGTGCCAGCAGCTTGTTAAGCGGGAGGGCCTATGGTACAGATACGCAGTATTTT	CASSLLSGRAYGTDTQYF